This is a list of T cell receptor beta chains from one sample in a study of cytotoxic CD8 clonotypes in ibrutinib-treated CLL. The data were produced by immunoSEQ multiplex PCR, yet TCRdb's version contains in-frame clones alone and is incomplete. The sample yields 110,000 to 150,000 clones, 60% to 85% seen once. The specimen comprised PBMCs, sampled after 12 months of ibrutinib treatment. These receptors were obtained from a human donor with chronic lymphocytic leukemia. The CDR3 runs from the conserved cysteine through the conserved F or W. The D gene is left open where the match is weak. Clone size appears in some rows only: once, few, many, or a class for an expanded clone.

V gene	clone size	CDR3 length	D gene	J gene	CDR3 protein	CDR3 DNA
TRBV7-3	NA	14	TRBD2	TRBJ2-1	CASSLGLAGNEQFF	TGTGCCAGCAGCTTAGGACTAGCGGGCAATGAGCAGTTCTTC
TRBV7-9	NA	15	NA	TRBJ1-1	CASSYYQGLSTEAFF	TGTGCCAGCAGTTACTACCAGGGATTGAGCACTGAAGCTTTCTTT
TRBV4-3	NA	15	NA	TRBJ2-3	CASSQARLAPDTQYF	TGCGCCAGCAGCCAAGCAAGATTAGCCCCGGATACGCAGTATTTT
TRBV6-1	NA	13	NA	TRBJ1-4	CASWTQRGEKLFF	TGTGCCAGCTGGACTCAAAGAGGCGAAAAACTGTTTTTT
TRBV23-1	NA	13	NA	TRBJ2-7	CASSQGQTYEQYF	TGCGCCAGCAGTCAGGGCCAAACCTACGAGCAGTACTTC
TRBV7-2	NA	12	NA	TRBJ2-3	CASSPRMDTQYF	TGTGCCAGCAGCCCTAGAATGGATACGCAGTATTTT
TRBV2	few	16	TRBD1	TRBJ1-1	CASSARQGWVNTEAFF	TGTGCCAGCAGTGCCAGACAGGGATGGGTGAACACTGAAGCTTTCTTT
TRBV28	NA	16	TRBD1	TRBJ2-2	CASRAGTGGLPGELFF	TGTGCCAGCAGAGCCGGGACAGGGGGCCTACCCGGGGAGCTGTTTTTT
TRBV21-1	once	19	NA	TRBJ2-6	CASSKGPRLPFTGANVLTF	TGTGCCAGCAGCAAAGGGCCCAGGCTTCCGTTTACTGGGGCCAACGTCCTGACTTTC
TRBV27	once	16	NA	TRBJ2-7	CASSFFRRDRNVEQYF	TGTGCCAGCAGTTTCTTCAGGCGTGACAGGAATGTCGAGCAGTACTTC
TRBV11-3	NA	16	NA	TRBJ2-7	CASSLDCKGLHYEQYF	TGTGCCAGCAGCTTAGATTGCAAGGGACTCCACTACGAGCAGTACTTC
TRBV5-5	NA	15	NA	TRBJ1-4	CASTTASATNEKLFF	TGTGCCAGCACTACGGCCTCTGCAACTAATGAAAAACTGTTTTTT
TRBV27	once	13	NA	TRBJ1-1	CASSLWGNTEAFF	TGTGCCAGCAGTTTATGGGGGAACACTGAAGCTTTCTTT
TRBV10-1	once	17	NA	TRBJ1-1	CASSESASDIVNTEAFF	TGCGCCAGCAGTGAGTCGGCGTCAGACATCGTGAACACTGAAGCTTTCTTT
TRBV25-1	NA	13	NA	TRBJ1-5	CASSAGYNQPQHF	TGTGCCAGCAGCGCGGGGTACAATCAGCCCCAGCATTTT
TRBV28	NA	15	TRBD1	TRBJ2-7	CASKSAGTESYEQYF	TGTGCCAGCAAGTCCGCCGGGACAGAATCCTACGAGCAGTACTTC
TRBV6-5	NA	16	NA	TRBJ2-2	CASSYAPDPNTGELFF	TGTGCCAGCAGTTACGCTCCGGATCCCAACACCGGGGAGCTGTTTTTT
TRBV6-1	NA	15	NA	TRBJ1-6	CASSIWGGVDSPLHF	TGTGCCAGCAGCATCTGGGGGGGTGTGGATTCACCCCTCCACTTT
TRBV7-2	NA	15	NA	TRBJ2-2	CASSGRGRNTGELFF	TGTGCCAGCAGCGGCCGGGGTAGGAACACCGGGGAGCTGTTTTTT
TRBV30	NA	13	TRBD1	TRBJ1-6	CALPGQVGSPLHF	TGTGCCTTACCGGGACAGGTCGGTTCACCCCTCCACTTT
TRBV30	NA	13	NA	TRBJ1-2	CAWSVADGYGYTF	TGTGCCTGGAGTGTCGCAGATGGCTATGGCTACACCTTC
TRBV25-1	NA	14	NA	TRBJ2-7	CASSEGGASYEQYF	TGTGCCAGCAGTGAAGGCGGGGCCTCCTACGAGCAGTACTTC
TRBV7-6	few	14	NA	TRBJ2-2	CASRDTANTGELFF	TGTGCCAGCCGGGACACTGCGAACACCGGGGAGCTGTTTTTT
TRBV9	few	15	NA	TRBJ1-4	CASSPTYRVGEKLFF	TGTGCCAGCAGCCCCACTTACAGGGTTGGTGAAAAACTGTTTTTT
TRBV4-2	many	16	TRBD2	TRBJ2-7	CASSQDRGGPFYEQYF	TGTGCCAGCAGCCAAGATCGGGGGGGCCCGTTTTACGAGCAGTACTTC
TRBV6-1	NA	15	TRBD1	TRBJ2-3	CASGKGAGGADTQYF	TGTGCCAGCGGCAAAGGGGCAGGGGGAGCAGATACGCAGTATTTT
TRBV9	once	15	NA	TRBJ2-3	CASSPGLRYVDTQYF	TGTGCCAGCAGCCCGGGACTCCGATACGTGGATACGCAGTATTTT
TRBV4-1	few	16	TRBD1	TRBJ2-3	CASSPPPTGETDTQYF	TGCGCCAGCAGCCCGCCCCCGACAGGGGAGACAGATACGCAGTATTTT
TRBV28	NA	14	NA	TRBJ2-5	CASSLFGGEETQYF	TGTGCCAGCAGTTTGTTCGGGGGAGAAGAGACCCAGTACTTC
TRBV28	NA	15	NA	TRBJ2-7	CASSGHGERSYEQYF	TGTGCCAGCAGTGGTCATGGGGAACGGTCCTACGAGCAGTACTTC
TRBV6-5	NA	14	TRBD1	TRBJ1-1	CASTDGQGRTEAFF	TGTGCCAGCACCGATGGACAGGGTCGCACTGAAGCTTTCTTT
TRBV4-1	NA	15	NA	TRBJ2-7	CASSQSGDSDTEQYF	TGCGCCAGCAGCCAATCCGGGGACTCGGATACCGAGCAGTACTTC
TRBV5-4	few	16	NA	TRBJ1-5	CASSLIGETSNQPQHF	TGTGCCAGCAGCTTGATAGGCGAGACTAGCAATCAGCCCCAGCATTTT
TRBV18	NA	17	TRBD1	TRBJ1-2	CASSPLSPGTAFYGYTF	TGTGCCAGCTCACCCCTCTCCCCCGGGACAGCTTTTTATGGCTACACCTTC
TRBV15	NA	14	NA	TRBJ1-5	CATSLKLGGQPQHF	TGTGCCACCAGCCTCAAATTGGGCGGGCAGCCCCAGCATTTT
TRBV30	NA	14	NA	TRBJ1-1	CAWSPQRVDTEAFF	TGTGCCTGGAGTCCTCAGCGGGTGGACACTGAAGCTTTCTTT
TRBV6-5	NA	14	TRBD2	TRBJ2-7	CASSYFAGGYEQYF	TGTGCCAGCAGTTATTTTGCGGGGGGGTACGAGCAGTACTTC
TRBV5-6	NA	11	NA	TRBJ2-5	CASSLYETQYF	TGTGCCAGCAGCTTGTACGAGACCCAGTACTTC
TRBV7-2	once	16	TRBD2	TRBJ2-7	CASSSRGGAGSYEQYF	TGTGCCAGCAGTTCCCGGGGAGGGGCGGGCTCCTACGAGCAGTACTTC
TRBV30	few	13	NA	TRBJ1-1	CAWNQGFLTEAFF	TGTGCCTGGAACCAGGGGTTTCTCACTGAAGCTTTCTTT
TRBV10-3	NA	11	NA	TRBJ2-2	CAISAVGELFF	TGTGCCATCAGCGCCGTGGGGGAGCTGTTTTTT
TRBV9	NA	14	NA	TRBJ1-3	CASSAQRSGNTIYF	TGTGCCAGCAGCGCCCAGAGGTCCGGAAACACCATATATTTT
TRBV6-5	NA	16	NA	TRBJ1-2	CASSYSVTQGNYGYTF	TGTGCCAGCAGTTACTCGGTGACTCAGGGTAACTATGGCTACACCTTC
TRBV5-5	NA	13	NA	TRBJ1-2	CASSRGGTSGYTF	TGTGCCAGCAGCCGCGGGGGAACTAGCGGCTACACCTTC
TRBV9	NA	15	NA	TRBJ1-1	CASSVGEGLDLEAFF	TGTGCCAGCAGCGTAGGTGAGGGCCTGGACCTGGAAGCTTTCTTT
TRBV15	NA	16	NA	TRBJ2-3	CATSREIAASTDTQYF	TGTGCCACCAGCAGAGAGATAGCGGCTAGCACAGATACGCAGTATTTT
TRBV5-5	NA	15	NA	TRBJ1-2	CASSFLGNSNYGYTF	TGTGCCAGCAGCTTCTTAGGAAACTCTAACTATGGCTACACCTTC
TRBV19	few	14	NA	TRBJ1-5	CASNFGTSNQPQHF	TGTGCCAGTAATTTCGGGACTAGCAATCAGCCCCAGCATTTT
TRBV6-5	NA	15	NA	TRBJ1-1	CASSYGGGRNTEAFF	TGTGCCAGCAGTTACGGGGGCGGCCGAAACACTGAAGCTTTCTTT
TRBV18	once	15	NA	TRBJ1-2	CASSPPSGGNYGYTF	TGTGCCAGCTCACCACCGTCGGGGGGTAACTATGGCTACACCTTC
TRBV4-1	NA	15	NA	TRBJ2-5	CASSQDLGQGETQYF	TGCGCCAGCAGCCAAGACTTGGGGCAGGGGGAGACCCAGTACTTC
TRBV4-1	few	11	NA	TRBJ1-1	CASSQGVEAFF	TGCGCCAGCAGCCAAGGAGTGGAAGCTTTCTTT
TRBV27	NA	19	TRBD1	TRBJ1-3	CASSFPLDSGGQSGNTIYF	TGTGCCAGCAGTTTTCCCCTTGACTCAGGGGGCCAGAGTGGAAACACCATATATTTT